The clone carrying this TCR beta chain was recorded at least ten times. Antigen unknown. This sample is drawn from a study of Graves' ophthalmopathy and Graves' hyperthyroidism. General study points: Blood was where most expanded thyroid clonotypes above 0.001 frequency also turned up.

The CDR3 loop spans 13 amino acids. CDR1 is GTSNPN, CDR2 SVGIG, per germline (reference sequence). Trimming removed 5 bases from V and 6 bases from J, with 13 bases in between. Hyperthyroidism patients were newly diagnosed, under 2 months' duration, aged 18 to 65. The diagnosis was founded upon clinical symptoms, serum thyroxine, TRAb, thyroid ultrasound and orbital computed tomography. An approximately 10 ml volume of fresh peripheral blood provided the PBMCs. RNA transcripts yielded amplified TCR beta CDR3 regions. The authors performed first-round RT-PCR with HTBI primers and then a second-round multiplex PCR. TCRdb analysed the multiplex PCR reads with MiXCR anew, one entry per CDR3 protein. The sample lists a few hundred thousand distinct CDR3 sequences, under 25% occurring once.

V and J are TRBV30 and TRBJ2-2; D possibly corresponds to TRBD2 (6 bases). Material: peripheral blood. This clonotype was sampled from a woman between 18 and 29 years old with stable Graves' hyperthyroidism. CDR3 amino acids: CAWGTSLAGELFF. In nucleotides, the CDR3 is TGTGCCTGGGGAACTAGCTTAGCCGGGGAGCTGTTTTTT.